These 25 T cell receptor beta chains were sequenced from one sample in a study of T cell responses to AZD1222 COVID-19 vaccine. The assay was immunoSEQ multiplex PCR, and TCRdb's table has in-frame clones only and misses some. The sample lists roughly 150,000 clones, about 91% occurring once. The specimen was peripheral blood, collected on day 0 of AZD1222 vaccination. The receptor set was obtained from an adult in good health.

V usage is TRBV6-2 or TRBV6-3 and J usage is TRBJ1-5; TRBD1 agrees at 11 bases. Germline V gene data show CDR1 as MNHEY and CDR2 as SVGEGT. V dropped 2 bases and J dropped 4; count of bases not matched to a gene: 10. The CDR3 runs 18 residues. CDR3 DNA sequence: TGTGCCAGCAGTTACCTTTTGGGACAGGGGGAAAAAAATCAGCCCCAGCATTTT. As protein: CASSYLLGQGEKNQPQHF.

This rearrangement joins TRBV6-5 to TRBJ2-7; 8 positions agree with TRBD2. V dropped 6 bases and J dropped 7; count of bases not matched to a gene: 11. This CDR3 has 14 residues. Germline CDR1 reads MNHEY; CDR2 reads SVGAGI. DNA of the CDR3: TGTGCCAGCAGCCCCCAGGGACTAGATCGTGAGCAGTACTTC. Its protein is CASSPQGLDREQYF.

The chain recombines TRBV28 with TRBJ2-1; TRBD1 is a possible D gene (5 bases). Germline V lookup: CDR1 MDHEN, CDR2 SYDVKM. The V end was cut by 7 bases, the J end by 2 bases, with 9 bases between. This CDR3 is built from 13 residues. CDR3 amino acids: CASIDSAYNEQFF. In DNA form, the CDR3 reads TGTGCCAGCATAGACAGCGCCTACAATGAGCAGTTCTTC.

The chain carries TRBV6-1 and TRBJ2-5, with D possibly TRBD1 on 5 matching bases. The CDR3 consists of 14 residues. CDR1 is MNHNS and CDR2 is SASEGT in the germline V gene. V dropped 1 base and J dropped 4 bases, with 10 bases sitting between them. The CDR3 loop reads CASSEGQGLETQYF. In DNA, the CDR3 is TGTGCCAGCAGTGAAGGGCAGGGTTTAGAGACCCAGTACTTC.

The rearrangement joins TRBV2 to TRBJ2-2, with D perhaps TRBD1 (5 bases). The germline CDR1 and CDR2 sequences are SNHLY and FYNNEI. The ends were cut back, 4 bases at V and 6 bases at J, with 12 bases in the middle. There are 14 residues in the CDR3. CDR3 sequence (DNA): TGTGCCAGCAGTGGCAAGGGGTTCGCCGGGGAGCTGTTTTTT. Amino acid sequence: CASSGKGFAGELFF. The entire variable domain, with the rest obtained from reference TRBV2 and TRBJ2-2, is as follows: EPEVTQTPSHQVTQMGQEVILRCVPISNHLYFYWYRQILGQKVEFLVSFYNNEISEKSEIFDDQFSVERPDGSNFTLKIRSTKLEDSAMYFCASSGKGFAGELFFGEGSRLTVL.

CDR3 bases: TGTGCCAGCAGTAAATCGGGACAGGGAAACGAAAAACTGTTTTTT. Protein product: CASSKSGQGNEKLFF. The chain couples TRBV28 to TRBJ1-4; TRBD1 matches 9 bases. V lost 5 bases to trimming and J lost 8 bases; unmatched junction nucleotides: 9. Germline values: CDR1 MDHEN, CDR2 SYDVKM. This CDR3 is built from 15 residues.

J is TRBJ1-5 and V is TRBV30, with D unclear. The germline V gene encodes CDR1 GTSNPN and CDR2 SVGIG (reference sequence). Trimming took 7 bases from V and 4 from J, leaving 14 bases between them. The CDR3 is 13 residues long. The CDR3 nucleotides read TGTGCCTTGGGAAAAGACGGGAATCAGCCCCAGCATTTT. This sequence encodes CALGKDGNQPQHF.

The rearrangement links TRBV18 to TRBJ1-6; the D is unclear. The V gene lost 8 bases and the J gene lost 7 bases, with 18 bases spanning the gap. This CDR3 spans 15 amino acids. Germline-derived CDR1 and CDR2 are KGHSH and LQKENI. The CDR3 DNA follows: TGTGCCAGCGCAACCGGGGTTCTGGGAAATTCACCCCTCCACTTT. Protein sequence: CASATGVLGNSPLHF.

The chain joins TRBV19 to TRBJ1-5; TRBD1 might be the D (5 bases). The germline V gene encodes CDR1 LNHDA and CDR2 SQIVND (reference sequence). This CDR3 has 14 amino acids. V lost 6 bases to trimming and J lost 7 bases, with 16 bases between them. The CDR3 DNA reads as TGTGCCAGTAGGTGGGCAGGGCCATCCCAGCCCCAGCATTTT. Residues: CASRWAGPSQPQHF.

CDR3 DNA sequence: TGTGCCAGCAGCTTGTTTGGGGTTCCTGGCTACACCTTC. Its protein product is CASSLFGVPGYTF. This chain uses TRBV5-4 with TRBJ1-2; no firm D call. There are 13 residues in the CDR3. V dropped 1 base and J dropped 7 bases, with 11 bases sitting between them. Germline-derived CDR1 and CDR2 are SGHNT and YYREEE (reference sequence).

This chain uses TRBV28 with TRBJ2-7; 8 bases agree with TRBD1. Germline V gene lookup returns CDR1 MDHEN and CDR2 SYDVKM. This CDR3 comprises 13 residues. V shed 6 bases, J shed 8 bases, and the junction held 9 bases outside the gene matches. CDR3 nucleotides: TGTGCCAGCAGCCTCTCAGGGGGCGGTAAGCAGTACTTC. Amino acid sequence: CASSLSGGGKQYF.

The CDR3 sequence: CATSDQNQPQHF. The CDR3 DNA follows: TGTGCCACCAGTGACCAAAATCAGCCCCAGCATTTT. This sequence joins TRBV24-1 and TRBJ1-5; D is undetermined. Germline CDR1 is KGHDR and CDR2 is SFDVKD. This CDR3 has 12 amino acids. Trimming pared 4 bases from V and 4 bases from J, leaving 4 bases between.

The V gene is TRBV6-6, the J gene TRBJ2-5, with 8 positions matching TRBD2. V shed 5 bases and J 4 bases; nucleotides not matched to a gene: 3. The CDR3 totals 13 residues. Germline loops: CDR1 MNHNY, CDR2 SVGAGI (reference sequence). The CDR3 spells CASSRSGGETQYF. In nucleotides, the CDR3 is TGTGCCAGCAGTCGAAGCGGGGGAGAGACCCAGTACTTC.

The V and J genes are TRBV2 and TRBJ2-1; weak D call: TRBD2 (5 bases). Trimming cost V 4 bases and J 10 bases, with 14 bases left between them. The CDR3 runs to 13 residues. From germline, CDR1 is SNHLY and CDR2 FYNNEI. The chain's CDR3 is CASSGGPSDEQFF. DNA of the CDR3: TGTGCCAGCAGTGGAGGGCCGAGTGACGAGCAGTTCTTC. Supplemented by reference TRBV2 and TRBJ2-1, the full variable domain reads EPEVTQTPSHQVTQMGQEVILRCVPISNHLYFYWYRQILGQKVEFLVSFYNNEISEKSEIFDDQFSVERPDGSNFTLKIRSTKLEDSAMYFCASSGGPSDEQFFGPGTRLTVL.

This chain links TRBV28 with TRBJ1-5, with a tentative D call TRBD1 (6 bases). Trimming removed 5 bases at V and 0 bases at J, with 14 bases between. CDR1 is MDHEN and CDR2 is SYDVKM in the germline V gene. This CDR3 contains 16 residues. CDR3 sequence reads: CASSPPQGASNQPQHF. For the CDR3, the DNA is TGTGCCAGCAGTCCCCCACAGGGAGCTAGCAATCAGCCCCAGCATTTT.

This rearrangement joins TRBV2 to TRBJ2-7; no clear D. Germline V gene sequence: CDR1 SNHLY, CDR2 FYNNEI. The CDR3 totals 14 residues. Trimming shortened V by 0 bases and J by 4 bases, and 10 bases separated the two germline ends. CDR3 sequence reads: CASSEAGPEYEQYF. The CDR3 region has the DNA TGTGCCAGCAGTGAAGCCGGGCCCGAGTACGAGCAGTACTTC.

CDR3 region: CASSLGQTFSNTEAFF. CDR3 sequence (DNA): TGTGCCAGCAGCTTAGGGCAGACCTTCTCGAACACTGAAGCTTTCTTT. The chain links TRBV7-9 to TRBJ1-1, with D hard to call. Germline-derived CDR1 and CDR2 are SEHNR and FQNEAQ (reference sequence). This CDR3 contains 16 residues. V was cut by 1 base and J by 1 base, with 13 bases left in between.

V usage is TRBV28 and J usage is TRBJ1-1, with 10 bases identical to TRBD1. Per the germline V gene, CDR1 is MDHEN and CDR2 is SYDVKM. The CDR3 runs to 12 residues. V shed 7 bases, J shed 10 bases, and the junction held 6 bases outside the gene matches. CDR3 sequence (DNA): TGTGCCAGCACTCAGCGGGACAGGGGAGCTTTCTTT. Translation: CASTQRDRGAFF.

V and J are TRBV6-2 or TRBV6-3 and TRBJ1-5, with 7 positions matching TRBD1. V was clipped by 0 bases and J by 4 bases; unmatched bases: 9. CDR1 and CDR2 (germline): MNHEY, SVGEGT. This CDR3 is 17 amino acids long. The CDR3 reads CASSYSIRLTGNQPQHF. CDR3 DNA: TGTGCCAGCAGTTACTCGATTCGGTTGACAGGGAATCAGCCCCAGCATTTT.

The rearrangement joins TRBV19 to TRBJ1-2; D is possibly TRBD1 (6 bases). This CDR3 is built from 15 residues. Germline lookup yields CDR1 LNHDA and CDR2 SQIVND (reference sequence). V shed 7 bases and J shed 8 bases, with 23 bases lying between them. CDR3 sequence: CASTLLSGQRRGYTF. The CDR3 DNA reads as TGTGCCAGTACACTACTTTCGGGACAACGGAGAGGCTACACCTTC.

The chain joins TRBV10-3 to TRBJ1-3; D might be TRBD1 (5 bases). CDR3 size: 17 residues. The germline V gene encodes CDR1 ENHRY and CDR2 SYGVKD. Trimming left V 6 bases short and J 4 bases short, with 22 bases between. CDR3: CAISFLLPSRQGNTIYF. The CDR3 coding sequence is TGTGCCATCAGCTTCCTACTCCCTTCAAGACAGGGAAACACCATATATTTT.

CDR3 residues: CASSQLDREAFF. The CDR3 DNA is TGTGCCAGCAGCCAACTGGACAGGGAGGCTTTCTTT. The chain employs TRBV3-1 (or the pseudogene TRBV3-2) and TRBJ1-1; TRBD1 matches 8 bases. The CDR3 has 12 residues. From germline, CDR1 is LGHDT and CDR2 YNNKEL (reference sequence). With V trimmed by 2 bases and J by 11 bases, 4 bases remained unmatched.

The chain carries TRBV28 and TRBJ2-7; tentatively, D is TRBD1 or TRBD2 (6 bases each). The ends were cut back, 4 bases at V and 0 bases at J, with 10 bases in the middle. This CDR3 has 14 amino acids. The germline V gene has CDR1 MDHEN and CDR2 SYDVKM. This CDR3 reads CASSSGAYSYEQYF. For the CDR3, the DNA is TGTGCCAGCAGTTCGGGGGCGTACTCCTACGAGCAGTACTTC.

CDR3 DNA sequence: TGTGCCAGCAGTAAAACTGGGACGGGGGCCTCTGGAAACACCATATATTTT. Translating gives CASSKTGTGASGNTIYF. V is TRBV7-6 and J is TRBJ1-3; a possible D gene is TRBD1 (6 bases). V was shortened by 6 bases and J by 0 bases, with 18 bases between the two germline ends. This CDR3 region has 17 residues. Germline values: CDR1 SGHVS, CDR2 FNYEAQ.

In DNA form, the CDR3 reads TGTGCAAGTCGCTTAGTGTCAGGGCAGGGCATCAGTAGGAACTATGGCTACACCTTC. Residues: CASRLVSGQGISRNYGYTF. This chain uses TRBV12-2 with TRBJ1-2; the table gives TRBD1 as D, unverified against the DNA. TRBV12-2 has pseudogene status. This CDR3 has 19 residues.